The 29 T cell receptor beta chains presented below share a single source sample, sequenced in a study of blood T cell repertoires in COVID-19. Only in-frame clones appear in the TCRdb table, and some are missing; sequencing was by immunoSEQ multiplex PCR. The sample has about 84,000 clones; about four fifths are singletons. Sequenced sample: peripheral blood. The source is a woman aged 80 or over with acute or convalescent COVID-19.

This clone was detected once. V gene TRBV9 combines with J gene TRBJ2-5; TRBD2 agrees at 13 bases. The V and J ends lost 3 bases and 2 bases, in that order; junction bases with no gene match: 7. CDR3 size: 17 residues. Germline V gene sequence: CDR1 SGDLS, CDR2 YYNGEE. In DNA, the CDR3 is TGTGCCAGCAGCGAACTAGCGGGGGGGTTTTGGCAAGAGACCCAGTACTTC. Its protein is CASSELAGGFWQETQYF.

The chain joins TRBV27 to TRBJ2-7, with 10 positions matching TRBD1. The CDR3 totals 13 residues. CDR1 is MNHEY and CDR2 is SMNVEV in the germline V gene (reference sequence). J lost 5 bases, V lost 5 bases, and 3 bases had no gene match. Here the CDR3 reads CASSRDRGDEQYF. The CDR3 nucleotides are TGTGCCAGCAGTCGGGACAGGGGCGACGAGCAGTACTTC.

The chain combines TRBV9 with TRBJ2-3; the D is unclear. Trimming shortened V by 3 bases and J by 4 bases, and 21 bases separated the two germline ends. This CDR3 is built from 17 residues. Per the germline V gene, CDR1 is SGDLS and CDR2 is YYNGEE. The DNA of the CDR3 is TGTGCCAGCAGCGCGGGTCACGTTAGTACGATTGCAGATACGCAGTATTTT. As protein: CASSAGHVSTIADTQYF. Supplemented by reference TRBV9 and TRBJ2-3, the full variable domain reads DSGVTQTPKHLITATGQRVTLRCSPRSGDLSVYWYQQSLDQGLQFLIQYYNGEERAKGNILERFSAQQFPDLHSELNLSSLELGDSALYFCASSAGHVSTIADTQYFGPGTRLTVL.

The chain employs TRBV3-1 (or the pseudogene TRBV3-2) and TRBJ2-5, with D perhaps matching TRBD2 (6 bases). The ends were cut back, 5 bases at V and 3 bases at J, with 10 bases in the middle. Germline CDR1 is LGHDT and CDR2 is YNNKEL (reference sequence). The CDR3 loop spans 13 amino acids. The CDR3 region is CASSGRGKETQYF. CDR3 nucleotides: TGTGCCAGCAGCGGTCGCGGGAAAGAGACCCAGTACTTC.

The V call is TRBV6-5, the J call TRBJ2-7, with D uncertain. This CDR3 region has 15 residues. The V end was cut by 3 bases, the J end by 2 bases, with 14 bases between. Germline V gene data show CDR1 as MNHEY and CDR2 as SVGAGI. In nucleotides, the CDR3 is TGTGCCAGCAGTTATTCCCGCGGTGATCCCTACGAGCAGTACTTC. Encoded protein: CASSYSRGDPYEQYF.

The V gene is TRBV2, the J gene TRBJ2-1; 11 nucleotides agree with TRBD1. Looked up from germline, CDR1 is SNHLY and CDR2 is FYNNEI. This CDR3 comprises 14 residues. The V and J ends lost 10 bases and 8 bases, in that order; junction bases with no gene match: 10. The CDR3, as DNA: TGTGCCACGTACCGGGACAGGGGGGCCCATGAGCAGTTCTTC. Residues: CATYRDRGAHEQFF.

This clone was observed once. The rearrangement uses TRBV19 and TRBJ2-5; D may be TRBD2 (6 bases). Trimming took off 5 bases at V and 4 bases at J, with 11 bases between the two ends. The CDR3 runs 13 residues. Germline lookup yields CDR1 LNHDA and CDR2 SQIVND (reference sequence). The CDR3 region has the DNA TGTGCCAGTAGTTTCGGGACTGGAGAGACCCAGTACTTC. This encodes CASSFGTGETQYF.

The chain has TRBV10-3 and TRBJ1-1; no reliable D call. The CDR3 is made up of 15 amino acids. CDR1 is ENHRY, CDR2 SYGVKD, per germline. V was cut by 2 bases and J by 6 bases, with 16 bases left in between. CDR3 nucleotides: TGTGCCATCAGTGAGGGAGGGATTTTTAAAGCTGAAGCTTTCTTT. It encodes CAISEGGIFKAEAFF.

The CDR3 DNA is TGCGCCAGCGCGGGGGCCGCGAACACCGGGGAGCTGTTTTTT. It yields the protein CASAGAANTGELFF. The chain combines TRBV10-2 with TRBJ2-2, with D possibly matching TRBD2 (7 bases). This CDR3 region has 14 residues. V dropped 8 bases and J dropped 0 bases, with 10 bases sitting between them. Germline V CDR1 and CDR2: WSHSY, SAAADI.

The rearrangement links TRBV7-2 to TRBJ2-1; 11 bases match TRBD2. The CDR3 is 15 residues long. V lost 6 bases, J lost 7 bases, and 8 bases stayed unmatched. Germline V lookup: CDR1 SGHTA, CDR2 FQGNSA. CDR3 bases: TGTGCCAGCAGATTTAGCGGGGGGGCCGTGAATGAGCAGTTCTTC. Protein sequence: CASRFSGGAVNEQFF.

This sequence joins TRBV5-1 and TRBJ1-2; D ambiguous. The CDR3 has 12 residues. V was shortened by 1 base and J by 8 bases, with 9 bases between the two germline ends. CDR1 and CDR2 from the germline V gene are SGHRS and YFSETQ. This CDR3 reads CASSLPGEGYTF. CDR3 DNA sequence: TGCGCCAGCAGCTTGCCCGGGGAAGGCTACACCTTC.

The chain employs TRBV20-1 and TRBJ1-1, with 9 nucleotides matching TRBD1. The CDR3 runs to 14 residues. The germline gives CDR1 DFQATT, CDR2 SNEGSKA (reference sequence). The trim removed 3 bases at V and 4 bases at J, leaving 6 bases unmatched. The CDR3 DNA reads TGCAGTGCTAGTCAGGGGACAGGGCGCACTGAAGCTTTCTTT. It yields the protein CSASQGTGRTEAFF.

The chain carries TRBV21-1 and TRBJ2-7; the table's D gene call, TRBD1, was not cross checked with the DNA. TRBV21-1 is recorded as a pseudogene. The CDR3 loop spans 13 amino acids. This CDR3 reads CASGEQGAYEQYF. Here the CDR3 DNA reads TGTGCCAGCGGAGAGCAGGGGGCCTACGAGCAGTACTTC.

The chain combines TRBV11-2 with TRBJ1-2; TRBD1 aligns across 8 bases. The CDR3 covers 13 residues. Germline lookup yields CDR1 SGHAT and CDR2 FQNNGV. Germline trimming cut 5 bases from V and 4 bases from J; bases unmatched to any gene: 3. The CDR3 reads CASSRQGSYGYTF. As DNA, the CDR3 is TGTGCCAGCAGCCGACAGGGGAGCTATGGCTACACCTTC.

V usage is TRBV4-1 and J usage is TRBJ1-6; D remains ambiguous. V dropped 1 base and J dropped 7 bases, with 14 bases sitting between them. CDR3 length: 16 residues. The germline gives CDR1 MGHRA, CDR2 YSYEKL. CDR3 loop: CASSQGVPGGNSPLHF. The CDR3, as DNA: TGCGCCAGCAGCCAAGGAGTACCGGGAGGCAATTCACCCCTCCACTTT.

The genes are TRBV4-3 and TRBJ1-3; unclear D gene. CDR1 is LGHNA and CDR2 is YSLEER in the germline V gene. The CDR3 covers 17 residues. V lost 0 bases and J 0 bases, leaving 12 bases between the germline ends. The CDR3 loop reads CASSQERGSISGNTIYF. The CDR3 region has the DNA TGCGCCAGCAGCCAAGAAAGAGGCAGTATCTCTGGAAACACCATATATTTT.

This clone was seen a few times. V is TRBV13 and J is TRBJ2-3; D not certain. Germline V gene data show CDR1 as PRHDT and CDR2 as FYEKMQ (reference sequence). The CDR3 covers 13 residues. V was pared by 5 bases and J by 1 base, with 7 bases between. The chain's CDR3 is CASSPGGTDTQYF. The CDR3 DNA reads as TGTGCCAGCAGCCCCGGAGGCACAGATACGCAGTATTTT.

The chain links TRBV12-3 or TRBV12-4 to TRBJ2-7; D is perhaps TRBD2 (5 bases). V was trimmed by 6 bases and J by 1 base, leaving 10 bases between them. CDR3 size: 13 residues. As DNA, the CDR3 is TGTGCCAGCAGGGCCTCGGGGTCCTACGAGCAGTACTTC. Amino acids: CASRASGSYEQYF.

The chain combines TRBV10-3 with TRBJ1-4, with D perhaps matching TRBD1 (5 bases). The V gene's germline CDR1 is ENHRY and CDR2 SYGVKD. The CDR3 totals 12 residues. The V gene lost 2 bases and the J gene lost 8 bases, with 6 bases spanning the gap. The DNA of the CDR3 is TGTGCCATCAGTGAGGGGGGGGAAAAACTGTTTTTT. This translates into CAISEGGEKLFF.

A single count supports this clone. The chain uses TRBV20-1 and TRBJ1-2; D is undetermined. This CDR3 has 10 residues. From germline, CDR1 is DFQATT and CDR2 SNEGSKA (reference sequence). Trimming pared 6 bases from V and 6 bases from J, leaving 8 bases between. In DNA, the CDR3 is TGCAGTGCGCCTTTAGATGGCTACACCTTC. Translation: CSAPLDGYTF.

This clone was seen a handful of times. The CDR3 loop is CASSSDRVNTEAFF. CDR3 coding DNA: TGTGCCAGTAGTTCCGACAGAGTGAACACTGAAGCTTTCTTT. The J gene is TRBJ1-1, the V gene TRBV19; the D gene is possibly TRBD1 (5 bases). The CDR3 runs 14 residues. Germline V gene sequence: CDR1 LNHDA, CDR2 SQIVND (reference sequence). V gave up 5 bases and J gave up 0 bases, with 10 bases separating them.

The chain employs TRBV7-2 and TRBJ1-6, with D unresolved. CDR3 length: 13 amino acids. The ends were cut back, 1 base at V and 10 bases at J, with 8 bases in the middle. From germline, CDR1 is SGHTA and CDR2 FQGNSA. The CDR3 DNA reads as TGTGCCAGCAGCTTAGGGTCAGGATCACCCCTCCACTTT. Translation gives CASSLGSGSPLHF. Filled out from reference TRBV7-2 and TRBJ1-6, the complete variable domain reads GAGVSQSPSNKVTEKGKDVELRCDPISGHTALYWYRQSLGQGLEFLIYFQGNSAPDKSGLPSDRFSAERTGGSVSTLTIQRTQQEDSAVYLCASSLGSGSPLHFGNGTRLTVT.

The chain couples TRBV29-1 to TRBJ1-1, with no clear D. The CDR3 has 10 residues. Germline CDR1 and CDR2: SQVTM and ANQGSEA. CDR3 DNA sequence: TGCGGAGGGCTGAACACTGAAGCTTTCTTT. It encodes CGGLNTEAFF.

The chain is built from TRBV2 and TRBJ2-5, with D possibly TRBD2 on 5 matching bases. The CDR3 runs to 14 residues. Trimming left V 7 bases short and J 4 bases short, with 16 bases between. The germline CDR1 and CDR2 sequences are SNHLY and FYNNEI. CDR3 sequence (DNA): TGTGCCAGCAACCCCCGGGATTATGGAGAGACCCAGTACTTC. It translates to CASNPRDYGETQYF.

This clone was seen a handful of times. V usage is TRBV5-1 and J usage is TRBJ2-7, with 7 bases fitting TRBD1. Unmatched junction bases numbered 12, after V lost 0 bases and J lost 3 bases. Germline V CDR1 and CDR2: SGHRS, YFSETQ. CDR3 length equals 17 residues. CDR3 in amino acids: CASSLVTTGTNIYEQYF. The CDR3 DNA reads as TGCGCCAGCAGCTTGGTAACGACAGGGACCAACATCTACGAGCAGTACTTC.

The chain has TRBV6-5 and TRBJ2-7; TRBD2 might be the D (6 bases). V was clipped by 8 bases and J by 0 bases, with 17 bases between them. The CDR3 runs 15 residues. Germline V gives CDR1 MNHEY, CDR2 SVGAGI. The CDR3 sequence: CASRPGVLISYEQYF. The CDR3 DNA is TGTGCCAGCCGCCCGGGGGTTTTGATCTCCTACGAGCAGTACTTC.

The rearrangement links TRBV5-1 to TRBJ2-2; D call uncertain. Germline loops: CDR1 SGHRS, CDR2 YFSETQ. The CDR3 is 15 residues long. V was pared by 2 bases and J by 0 bases, with 8 bases between. CDR3 DNA: TGCGCCAGCAGCTTCGGAGCCGCGAACACCGGGGAGCTGTTTTTT. The encoded protein is CASSFGAANTGELFF.

This clone was observed a single time. The chain has TRBV12-1 and TRBJ2-4; the table assigns TRBD1, which was not confirmed against the DNA. TRBV12-1 is listed as a pseudogene. This CDR3 is 18 amino acids long. DNA of the CDR3: TGTGCCAGCAGGGGTTTTGGGGCACAGGGGAGAACCAAAAACATTCAGTACTTC. As protein: CASRGFGAQGRTKNIQYF.

The chain links TRBV11-3 to TRBJ2-1, with 11 bases fitting TRBD2. The CDR3 runs to 17 residues. V lost 2 bases, J lost 2 bases, and 5 bases stayed unmatched. The germline CDR1 and CDR2 sequences are SGHNT and YENEEA. DNA for the CDR3: TGTGCCAGCAGCTTACGTAAGACTAGCGGGACCTACAATGAGCAGTTCTTC. It yields the protein CASSLRKTSGTYNEQFF.